This T cell receptor beta chain stems from a study of beta chain features in type 1 diabetes. Study context: All of the samples together had around 110,000,000 sorted cells examined.

This clone has a handful of counts. Its antigen is currently unknown. Study results and limitations: TCRB CDR3s from Type 1 diabetes patients were moderately but significantly shorter in all four CD4+ subsets.

Expressed TCRB transcripts were sequenced because the isolated RNA had all been reverse transcribed beforehand. Repertoires were generated with immunoSEQ multiplex PCR, while TCRdb's copy carries only in-frame clones and drops some. The table lists under 300,000 clones, approximately 15% of them singletons. Central memory, naive, regulatory and stem cell-like memory CD4+ cells were sorted by CD45RO/CCR7/CD25/CD127/CD95/CD27. This CDR3 is built from 14 residues. CDR1 and CDR2 from the germline V gene are SGHRS and YFSETQ. Trimming took 1 base from V and 3 from J, leaving 11 bases between them. This TCR was sampled from a man younger than 40 with type 1 diabetes. Sequenced sample: naive CD4+ T cells from blood. The chain couples TRBV5-1 to TRBJ2-7; D is possibly TRBD2 (6 bases). The DNA of the CDR3 is TGCGCCAGCAGCTTGAGGCAGGGAGGCTACGAGCAGTACTTC. Protein: CASSLRQGGYEQYF.